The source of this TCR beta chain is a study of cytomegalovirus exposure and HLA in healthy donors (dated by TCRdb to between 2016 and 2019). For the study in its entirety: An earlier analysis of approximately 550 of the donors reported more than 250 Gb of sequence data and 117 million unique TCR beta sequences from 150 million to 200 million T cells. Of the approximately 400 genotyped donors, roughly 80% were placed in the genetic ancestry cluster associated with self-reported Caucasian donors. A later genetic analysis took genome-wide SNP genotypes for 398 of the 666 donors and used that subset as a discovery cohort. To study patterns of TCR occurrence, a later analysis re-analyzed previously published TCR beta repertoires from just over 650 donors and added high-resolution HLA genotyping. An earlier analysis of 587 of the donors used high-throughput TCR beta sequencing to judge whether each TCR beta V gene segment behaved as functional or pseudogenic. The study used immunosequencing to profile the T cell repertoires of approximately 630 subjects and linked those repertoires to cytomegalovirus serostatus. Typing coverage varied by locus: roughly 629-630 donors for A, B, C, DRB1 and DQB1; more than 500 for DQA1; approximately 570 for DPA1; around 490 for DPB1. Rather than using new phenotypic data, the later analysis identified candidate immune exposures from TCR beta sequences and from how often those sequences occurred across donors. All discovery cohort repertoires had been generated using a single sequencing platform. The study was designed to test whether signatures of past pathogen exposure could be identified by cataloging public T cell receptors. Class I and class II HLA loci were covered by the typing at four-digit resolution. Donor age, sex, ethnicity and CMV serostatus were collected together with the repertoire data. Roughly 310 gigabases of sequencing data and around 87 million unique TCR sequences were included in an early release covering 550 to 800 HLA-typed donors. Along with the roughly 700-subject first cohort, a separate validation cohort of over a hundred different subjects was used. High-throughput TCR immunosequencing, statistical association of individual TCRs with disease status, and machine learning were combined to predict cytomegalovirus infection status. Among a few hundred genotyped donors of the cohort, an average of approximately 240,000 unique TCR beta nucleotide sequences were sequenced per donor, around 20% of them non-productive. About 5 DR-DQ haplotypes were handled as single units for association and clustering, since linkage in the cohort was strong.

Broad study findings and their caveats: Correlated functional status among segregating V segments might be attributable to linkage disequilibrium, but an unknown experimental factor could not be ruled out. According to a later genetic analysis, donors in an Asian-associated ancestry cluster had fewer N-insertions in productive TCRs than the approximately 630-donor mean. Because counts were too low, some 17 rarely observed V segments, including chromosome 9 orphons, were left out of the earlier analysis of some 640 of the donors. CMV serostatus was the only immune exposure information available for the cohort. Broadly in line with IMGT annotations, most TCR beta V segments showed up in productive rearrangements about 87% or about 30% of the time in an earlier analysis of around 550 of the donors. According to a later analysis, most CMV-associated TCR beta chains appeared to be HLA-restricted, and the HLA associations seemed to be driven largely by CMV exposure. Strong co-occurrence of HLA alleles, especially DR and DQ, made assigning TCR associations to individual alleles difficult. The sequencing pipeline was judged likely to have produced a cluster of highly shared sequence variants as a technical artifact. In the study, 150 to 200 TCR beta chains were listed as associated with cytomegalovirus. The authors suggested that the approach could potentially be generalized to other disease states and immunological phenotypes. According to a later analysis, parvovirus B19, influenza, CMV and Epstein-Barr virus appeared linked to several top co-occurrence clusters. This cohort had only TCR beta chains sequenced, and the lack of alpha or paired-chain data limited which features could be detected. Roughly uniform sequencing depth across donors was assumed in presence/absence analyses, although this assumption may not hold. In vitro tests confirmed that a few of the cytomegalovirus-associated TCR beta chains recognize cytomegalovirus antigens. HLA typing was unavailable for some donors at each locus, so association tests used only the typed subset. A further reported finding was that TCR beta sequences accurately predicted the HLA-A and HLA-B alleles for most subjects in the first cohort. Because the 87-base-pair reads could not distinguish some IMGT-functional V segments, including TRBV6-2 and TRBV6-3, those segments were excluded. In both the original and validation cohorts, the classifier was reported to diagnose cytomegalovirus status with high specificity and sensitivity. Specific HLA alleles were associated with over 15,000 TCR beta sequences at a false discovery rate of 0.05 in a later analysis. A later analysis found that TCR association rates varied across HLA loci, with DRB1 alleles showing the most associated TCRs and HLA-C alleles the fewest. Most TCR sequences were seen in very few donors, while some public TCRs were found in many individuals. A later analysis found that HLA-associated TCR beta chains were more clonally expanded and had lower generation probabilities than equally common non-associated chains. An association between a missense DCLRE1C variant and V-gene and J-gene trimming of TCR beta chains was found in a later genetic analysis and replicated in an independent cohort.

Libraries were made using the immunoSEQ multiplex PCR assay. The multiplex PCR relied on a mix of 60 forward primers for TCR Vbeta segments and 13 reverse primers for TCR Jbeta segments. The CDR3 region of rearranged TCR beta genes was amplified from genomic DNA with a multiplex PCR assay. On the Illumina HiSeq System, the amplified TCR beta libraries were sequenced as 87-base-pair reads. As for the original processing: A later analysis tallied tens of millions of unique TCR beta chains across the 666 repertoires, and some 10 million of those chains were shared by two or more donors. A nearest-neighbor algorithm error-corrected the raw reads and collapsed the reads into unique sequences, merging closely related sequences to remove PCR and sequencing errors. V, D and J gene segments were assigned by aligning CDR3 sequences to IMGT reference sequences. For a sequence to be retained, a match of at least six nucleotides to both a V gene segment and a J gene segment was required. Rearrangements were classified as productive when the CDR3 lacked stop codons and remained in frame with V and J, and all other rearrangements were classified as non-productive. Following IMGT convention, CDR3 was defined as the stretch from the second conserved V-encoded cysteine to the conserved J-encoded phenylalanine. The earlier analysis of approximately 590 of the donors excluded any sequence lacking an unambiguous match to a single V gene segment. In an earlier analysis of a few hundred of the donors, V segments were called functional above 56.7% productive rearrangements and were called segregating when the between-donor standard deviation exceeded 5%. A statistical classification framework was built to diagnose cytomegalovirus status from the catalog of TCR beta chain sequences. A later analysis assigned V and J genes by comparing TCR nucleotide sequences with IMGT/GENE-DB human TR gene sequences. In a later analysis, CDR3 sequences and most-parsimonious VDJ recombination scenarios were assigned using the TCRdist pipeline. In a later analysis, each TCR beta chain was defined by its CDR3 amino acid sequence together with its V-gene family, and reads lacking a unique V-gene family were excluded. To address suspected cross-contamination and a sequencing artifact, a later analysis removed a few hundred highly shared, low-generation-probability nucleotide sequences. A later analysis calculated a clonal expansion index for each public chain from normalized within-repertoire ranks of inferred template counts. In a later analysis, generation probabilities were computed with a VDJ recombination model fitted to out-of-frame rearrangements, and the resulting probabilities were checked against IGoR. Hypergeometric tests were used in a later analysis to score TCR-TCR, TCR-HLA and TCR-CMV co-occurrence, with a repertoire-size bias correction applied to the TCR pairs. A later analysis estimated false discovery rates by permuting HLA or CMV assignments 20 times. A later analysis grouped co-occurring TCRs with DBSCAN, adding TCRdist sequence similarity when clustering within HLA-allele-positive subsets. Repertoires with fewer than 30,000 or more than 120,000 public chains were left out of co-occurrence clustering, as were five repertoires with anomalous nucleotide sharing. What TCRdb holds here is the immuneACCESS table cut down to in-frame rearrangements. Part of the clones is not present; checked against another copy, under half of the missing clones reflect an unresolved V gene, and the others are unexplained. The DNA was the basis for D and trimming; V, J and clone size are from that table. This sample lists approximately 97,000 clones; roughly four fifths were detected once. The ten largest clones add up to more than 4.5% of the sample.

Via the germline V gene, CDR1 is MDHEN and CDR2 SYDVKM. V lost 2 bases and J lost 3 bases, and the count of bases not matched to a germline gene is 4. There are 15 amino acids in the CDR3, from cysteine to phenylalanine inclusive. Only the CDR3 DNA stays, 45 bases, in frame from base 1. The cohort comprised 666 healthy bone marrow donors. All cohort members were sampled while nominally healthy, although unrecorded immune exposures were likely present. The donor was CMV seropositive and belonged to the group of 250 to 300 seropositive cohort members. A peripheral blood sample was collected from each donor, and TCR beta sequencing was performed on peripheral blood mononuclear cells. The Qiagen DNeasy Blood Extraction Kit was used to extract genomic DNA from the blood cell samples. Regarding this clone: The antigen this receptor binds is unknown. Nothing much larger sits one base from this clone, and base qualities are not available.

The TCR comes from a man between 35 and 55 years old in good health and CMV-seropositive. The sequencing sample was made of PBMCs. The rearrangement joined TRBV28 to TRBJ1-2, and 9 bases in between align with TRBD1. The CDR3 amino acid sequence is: CASSLGDRVHYGYTF. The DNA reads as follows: TGTGCCAGCAGTTTAGGGGACAGGGTTCACTATGGCTACACCTTC.